This T cell receptor beta chain was captured by sequencing in a study of CD8 T cells in ankylosing spondylitis (dated by TCRdb to the late 2010s). Concerning the study at large: T cell receptor beta repertoires were profiled in healthy donors and ankylosing spondylitis patients so that disease-linked TCR variants could be found. The full study cohort comprised 20 to 25 ankylosing spondylitis patients and 85 to 120 healthy donors. Samples of peripheral blood were taken, and for ankylosing spondylitis patients, synovial fluid was collected as well. Results and caveats for the whole study, not just this receptor: Some TCR beta motif variants had previously been reported in synovial fluid and blood of reactive arthritis patients, which suggested common disease-initiation mechanisms. Significant enrichment of the disease-linked clones was reported in matched synovial fluid samples from ankylosing spondylitis patients. The disease-linked clones had a CD8+ phenotype and were found at relatively low frequencies in peripheral blood. Blood from ankylosing spondylitis patients appeared to be characterized by a TCR beta motif made up of fewer than ten highly homologous amino acid variants.

This clonotype was counted at least ten times. It has no known antigen specificity. Base-call qualities are not available, and no considerably larger clone is one nucleotide away. Trimming removed 0 bases from V and 5 bases from J, leaving 9 bases between the germline ends. From the cysteine up to the phenylalanine, the CDR3 has a length of 14 residues. The CDR3 DNA has 42 bases and is translated from base 1. The CDR1 and CDR2 encoded by the germline V gene are SGDLS and YYNGEE. Data came from an Illumina HiSeq 2500. Quantitative 5'-RACE with molecular barcodes was the method used to prepare the TCR beta libraries. The published analysis was carried out like this. Disease-linked TCR variants were identified with a new computational method built on a probabilistic model of VDJ rearrangement. TCRdb itself trimmed the public reads at Q25 with fastp, ran MiXCR and retained productive beta chains. Identical CDR3 proteins give one entry, which carries the most common genes and DNA. TCRdb's processing, not the study's, gives the V and J calls here. For this sample the table gives 35,000 to 50,000 distinct CDR3 sequences, of which roughly 3% were detected only once. The ten largest clones take up approximately 2.9% of the sample.

The chain is encoded by TRBV9 joined to TRBJ2-1; no D segment can be confidently identified. Specimen: blood, either unsorted or a sorted T cell fraction (not recorded which). This clonotype originated in a male donor with ankylosing spondylitis or in good health (not recorded which). The bases read TGTGCCAGCAGCGTAGAGTACAGACACAATGAGCAGTTCTTC. Translated, this gives CASSVEYRHNEQFF. Extended through the reference TRBV9 and TRBJ2-1 proteins, this CDR3 yields the full variable domain: DSGVTQTPKHLITATGQRVTLRCSPRSGDLSVYWYQQSLDQGLQFLIQYYNGEERAKGNILERFSAQQFPDLHSELNLSSLELGDSALYFCASSVEYRHNEQFFGPGTRLTVL.